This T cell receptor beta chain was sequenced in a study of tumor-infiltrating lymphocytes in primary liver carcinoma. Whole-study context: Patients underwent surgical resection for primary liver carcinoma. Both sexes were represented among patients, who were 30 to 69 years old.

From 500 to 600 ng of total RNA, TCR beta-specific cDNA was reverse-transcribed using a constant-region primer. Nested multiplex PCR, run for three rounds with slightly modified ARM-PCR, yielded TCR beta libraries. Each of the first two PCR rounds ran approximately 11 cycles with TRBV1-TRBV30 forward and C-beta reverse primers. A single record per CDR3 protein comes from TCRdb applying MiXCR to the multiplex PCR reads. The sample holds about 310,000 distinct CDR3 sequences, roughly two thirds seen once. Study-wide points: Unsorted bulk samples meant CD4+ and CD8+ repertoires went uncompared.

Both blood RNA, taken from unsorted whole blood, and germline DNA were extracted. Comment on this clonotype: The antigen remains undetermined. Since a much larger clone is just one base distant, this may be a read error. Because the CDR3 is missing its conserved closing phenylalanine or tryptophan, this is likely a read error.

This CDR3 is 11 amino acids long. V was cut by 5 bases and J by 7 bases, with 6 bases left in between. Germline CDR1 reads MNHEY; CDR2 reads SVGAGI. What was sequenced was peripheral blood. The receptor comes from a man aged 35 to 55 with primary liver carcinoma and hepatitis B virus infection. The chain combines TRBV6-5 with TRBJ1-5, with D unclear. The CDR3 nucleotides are TGTGCCAGCAGTCGGGGACAGCCCCAGCATCTT. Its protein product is CASSRGQPQHL.